The 17 T cell receptor beta chains reported below all come from one sample, sequenced in a study of graft-versus-host responses after intestinal transplantation. Clones were read by immunoSEQ multiplex PCR, and TCRdb kept only the in-frame ones, dropping some. The data show over 75,000 clones, roughly 90% seen once. Their antigens are not known. The specimen comprised unstimulated CD8+ T cells sorted from spleen or lymph node cells, sampled before transplant. Every receptor here comes from a human donor who was the organ donor for an intestinal transplant.

This clone was found once. The chain combines TRBV5-1 with TRBJ1-1; 7 bases map to TRBD1. Germline values: CDR1 SGHRS, CDR2 YFSETQ. Trimming took 3 bases from V and 1 from J; bases not matched to a gene: 3. CDR3 length: 14 amino acids. CDR3 in amino acids: CASSWTGKNTEAFF. The CDR3 nucleotides read TGCGCCAGCAGCTGGACAGGCAAGAACACTGAAGCTTTCTTT. The full variable domain, with the rest looked up from reference TRBV5-1 and TRBJ1-1, is KAGVTQTPRYLIKTRGQQVTLSCSPISGHRSVSWYQQTPGQGLQFLFEYFSETQRNKGNFPGRFSGRQFSNSRSEMNVSTLELGDSALYLCASSWTGKNTEAFFGQGTRLTVV.

The gene calls are TRBV13 and TRBJ2-7, with 15 bases matching TRBD2. Germline values: CDR1 PRHDT, CDR2 FYEKMQ (reference sequence). V gave up 5 bases and J gave up 6 bases; unmatched junction bases: 2. The CDR3 runs to 14 residues. In DNA, the CDR3 is TGTGCCAGCAGCCTGGGACTAGCGGGGGGCGAGCAGTACTTC. Translating it yields CASSLGLAGGEQYF.

V usage is TRBV5-1 and J usage is TRBJ2-2, with 9 bases that match TRBD1. The junction had 18 bases not matched to a gene; V was cut back by 4 bases and J by 5 bases. The CDR3 is 19 residues long. CDR1 and CDR2 (germline): SGHRS, YFSETQ. This CDR3 is CASSIYRGLYPRRTGELFF. CDR3 sequence (DNA): TGCGCCAGCAGCATTTACAGGGGGCTCTATCCCAGGAGGACCGGGGAGCTGTTTTTT.

The chain carries TRBV28 and TRBJ1-2, with a tentative D call TRBD1 (5 bases). This CDR3 is built from 13 residues. The germline CDR1 and CDR2 sequences are MDHEN and SYDVKM. V was trimmed by 3 bases and J by 4 bases, leaving 9 bases between them. The CDR3 reads CASSFRGGYGYTF. The CDR3 DNA sequence: TGTGCCAGCAGTTTTAGGGGCGGCTATGGCTACACCTTC.

This rearrangement joins TRBV23-1 to TRBJ1-3, with a weak D call TRBD1 (5 bases). TRBV23-1 is classed as an ORF, of uncertain function. The CDR3 sequence is 17 residues long. V shed 0 bases and J shed 4 bases, with 16 bases lying between them. CDR3 DNA sequence: TGCGCCAGCAGTCAATCCCATAGTCCGGACAAAGGAAACACCATATATTTT. Translating gives CASSQSHSPDKGNTIYF.

The rearrangement links TRBV30 to TRBJ2-5; D gene unclear. The length of the CDR3 is 13 residues. V was trimmed by 2 bases and J by 12 bases, leaving 19 bases between them. From germline, CDR1 is GTSNPN and CDR2 SVGIG (reference sequence). CDR3 residues: CAWSYKSGEEKYF. The DNA for the CDR3 is TGTGCCTGGAGTTACAAAAGTGGCGAGGAGAAGTACTTC.

The rearrangement joins TRBV9 to TRBJ2-5; D gene uncertain. Germline CDR1 and CDR2: SGDLS and YYNGEE. The V end was cut by 0 bases, the J end by 5 bases, with 11 bases between. This CDR3 region has 14 residues. In DNA, the CDR3 is TGTGCCAGCAGCGTAGCCTTGGTCAGGGAGACCCAGTACTTC. Protein: CASSVALVRETQYF.

This sequence joins TRBV4-1 and TRBJ2-7; D is perhaps TRBD1 (6 bases). Trimming removed 1 base at V and 4 bases at J, with 17 bases between. The CDR3 consists of 16 residues. Germline loops: CDR1 MGHRA, CDR2 YSYEKL. CDR3 nucleotide sequence: TGCGCCAGCAGCCAAGTGGTGGGGACAATGAAATACGAGCAGTACTTC. It specifies CASSQVVGTMKYEQYF.

In this sample, this clone turned up once. V usage is TRBV2 and J usage is TRBJ1-2; no definite D call. Germline V CDR1 and CDR2: SNHLY, FYNNEI. The ends were cut back, 7 bases at V and 6 bases at J, with 24 bases in the middle. The CDR3 consists of 16 residues. The CDR3 is CASTSLVGSWRDGYTF. CDR3 sequence (DNA): TGTGCCAGCACATCGCTAGTCGGGTCATGGCGGGATGGCTACACCTTC.

CDR3 sequence (DNA): TGTGCCAGCAGCGGGGGGGGTCCTGAAGCTTTCTTT. Its protein product is CASSGGGPEAFF. The rearrangement joins TRBV13 to TRBJ1-1; weak D call: TRBD1 (5 bases). V was shortened by 5 bases and J by 6 bases, with 10 bases between the two germline ends. Germline assignment: CDR1 PRHDT and CDR2 FYEKMQ (reference sequence). The CDR3 contains 12 residues. Supplemented by reference TRBV13 and TRBJ1-1, the full variable domain reads AAGVIQSPRHLIKEKRETATLKCYPIPRHDTVYWYQQGPGQDPQFLISFYEKMQSDKGSIPDRFSAQQFSDYHSELNMSSLELGDSALYFCASSGGGPEAFFGQGTRLTVV.

The rearrangement uses TRBV11-2 and TRBJ1-1; tentative D call: TRBD1 (5 bases). The V gene lost 5 bases and the J gene lost 3 bases, with 25 bases spanning the gap. This CDR3 comprises 18 residues. Germline V gene data show CDR1 as SGHAT and CDR2 as FQNNGV. The CDR3 region has the DNA TGTGCCAGCAGCGACCCAAGCGGGGGTCTTGTGGGGTACACTGAAGCTTTCTTT. This sequence encodes CASSDPSGGLVGYTEAFF.

This clone was picked up one time. The CDR3 DNA sequence: TGTGCCAGCAGCTCCGCGGGACAGGGGGCGGACTCCTTTGAAGCTTTCTTT. Its translation is CASSSAGQGADSFEAFF. The chain combines TRBV13 with TRBJ1-1; 12 bases fit TRBD1. This CDR3 contains 17 residues. J lost 7 bases, V lost 4 bases, and 13 bases had no gene match. From germline, CDR1 is PRHDT and CDR2 FYEKMQ (reference sequence).

J is TRBJ2-6 and V is TRBV2; 7 bases fit TRBD1. Trimming cost V 8 bases and J 0 bases; bases outside gene matches: 10. The CDR3 sequence is 17 residues long. Germline lookup yields CDR1 SNHLY and CDR2 FYNNEI. The CDR3 nucleotides read TGTGCCAGCGATGATCCGGGACAGAACTCTGGGGCCAACGTCCTGACTTTC. This encodes CASDDPGQNSGANVLTF.

V gene TRBV5-6 combines with J gene TRBJ2-7; a possible D gene is TRBD1 (6 bases). Trimming shortened V by 1 base and J by 4 bases, and 12 bases separated the two germline ends. Germline V gives CDR1 SGHDT, CDR2 YYEEEE. The CDR3 runs 14 residues. CDR3 in amino acids: CASSLWGQTYEQYF. Here the CDR3 DNA reads TGTGCCAGCAGCTTGTGGGGGCAGACATACGAGCAGTACTTC.

In this sample, this clone turned up once. The chain joins TRBV10-2 to TRBJ2-3; 7 bases fit TRBD2. V lost 6 bases and J lost 6; bases outside the gene matches: 9. Germline assignment: CDR1 WSHSY and CDR2 SAAADI. The CDR3 extends over 14 amino acids. CDR3: CASRNKRDLDTQYF. The CDR3 DNA is TGCGCCAGCAGAAATAAGCGGGACTTGGATACGCAGTATTTT.

V is TRBV5-1 and J is TRBJ2-7; no clear D gene. The V end was cut by 2 bases, the J end by 5 bases, with 14 bases between. The CDR3 runs to 14 residues. The germline V gene has CDR1 SGHRS and CDR2 YFSETQ. CDR3 bases: TGCGCCAGCAGCTTACTTATTTGGTTGGACGAGCAGTACTTC. Translation: CASSLLIWLDEQYF.

The chain carries TRBV11-3 and TRBJ2-7, with D hard to call. The CDR3 runs to 11 residues. V lost 4 bases to trimming and J lost 7 bases, with 8 bases between them. Germline CDR1 and CDR2: SGHNT and YENEEA. CDR3: CASSWSTEQYF. For the CDR3, the DNA is TGTGCCAGCAGCTGGAGTACGGAGCAGTACTTC.